These 10 T cell receptor beta chains came from one sample sequenced in a study of blood T cell repertoires in COVID-19. TCRdb keeps only in-frame clones here, not all; method: immunoSEQ multiplex PCR. The top ten hold 5.5% to 7% of the sample, which has 130,000 to 150,000 clones, approximately 84% seen once. Sequencing input: peripheral blood. Receptors were obtained from a human donor in a cohort sampled during active COVID-19.

The chain combines TRBV12-5 with TRBJ1-1, with 8 bases lining up with TRBD1. Germline V CDR1 and CDR2: LGHNT, FRNRAP. With V trimmed by 1 base and J by 4 bases, 11 bases remained unmatched. The CDR3 has 17 amino acids. The CDR3 reads CASGLAPGGRRVTEAFF. CDR3 nucleotide sequence: TGTGCTAGTGGTTTGGCCCCAGGGGGCCGGAGGGTCACTGAAGCTTTCTTT.

The chain is built from TRBV19 and TRBJ1-3; D not certain. Trimming removed 3 bases at V and 0 bases at J, with 12 bases between. The germline V gene has CDR1 LNHDA and CDR2 SQIVND (reference sequence). This CDR3 is built from 16 residues. In DNA form, the CDR3 reads TGTGCCAGTAGTATTGAACTTCGAGTCTCTGGAAACACCATATATTTT. It encodes CASSIELRVSGNTIYF.

V and J are TRBV10-3 and TRBJ1-2, with 8 bases aligning to TRBD1. V lost 3 bases, J lost 4 bases, and 10 bases stayed unmatched. CDR3 size: 16 residues. CDR1 and CDR2 (germline): ENHRY, SYGVKD. CDR3 bases: TGTGCCATCAGTGACTCATCGTTGGACAGGGCCTATGGCTACACCTTC. Residues: CAISDSSLDRAYGYTF.

The genes are TRBV18 and TRBJ1-4, with TRBD1 matching 7 bases. V trimming: 2 bases; J trimming: 8 bases; junction bases outside the gene matches: 5. CDR1 KGHSH and CDR2 LQKENI come from the germline V gene. The CDR3 totals 14 residues. CDR3 sequence (DNA): TGTGCCAGCTCACCAACGTGGGACAGCGAAAAACTGTTTTTT. This sequence encodes CASSPTWDSEKLFF.

This chain links TRBV5-6 with TRBJ2-7, with TRBD1 matching over 10 bases. J was trimmed by 6 bases and V by 4 bases; bases with no gene match: 7. Germline CDR1 is SGHDT and CDR2 is YYEEEE. The CDR3 has 14 residues. CDR3 nucleotides: TGTGCCAGCAGCATGGGACAGGGGTCGTCCGAGCAGTACTTC. Its translation is CASSMGQGSSEQYF.

The chain links TRBV28 to TRBJ2-1; 10 positions match TRBD2. The CDR3 is made up of 15 amino acids. After removal of 6 bases from V and 6 bases from J, the junction contained 8 bases not matched to a gene. Germline V gene data show CDR1 as MDHEN and CDR2 as SYDVKM. The CDR3 region has the DNA TGTGCCAGCAGATCCCCTAGCGGGGGCCGCAATGAGCAGTTCTTC. This sequence encodes CASRSPSGGRNEQFF.

This chain links TRBV9 with TRBJ2-1; possibly TRBD2 for D (6 bases). CDR3 size: 14 residues. Germline V CDR1 and CDR2: SGDLS, YYNGEE. V lost 1 base and J 9 bases, leaving 14 bases between the germline ends. DNA for the CDR3: TGTGCCAGCAGCGTACTAGTGGGGGGTACTGAGCAGTTCTTC. It encodes CASSVLVGGTEQFF. The full variable domain, completed using reference TRBV9 and TRBJ2-1, is DSGVTQTPKHLITATGQRVTLRCSPRSGDLSVYWYQQSLDQGLQFLIQYYNGEERAKGNILERFSAQQFPDLHSELNLSSLELGDSALYFCASSVLVGGTEQFFGPGTRLTVL.

In nucleotides, the CDR3 is TGTGCCAGCAGCCAACGGGGTACCAGCGAGCAGTACTTC. It encodes CASSQRGTSEQYF. The chain uses TRBV3-1 (or the pseudogene TRBV3-2) and TRBJ2-7; D perhaps matches TRBD2 (5 bases). The V and J ends lost 2 bases and 6 bases respectively, with 11 bases between them. Germline values: CDR1 LGHDT, CDR2 YNNKEL (reference sequence). This CDR3 is 13 amino acids long.

This chain links TRBV28 with TRBJ1-5; TRBD1 might be the D (5 bases). Germline V CDR1 and CDR2: MDHEN, SYDVKM. The CDR3 length is 15 residues. Trimming took 10 bases from V and 2 from J, leaving 18 bases between them. CDR3 region: CATLLGGRGNQPQHF. CDR3 sequence (DNA): TGTGCCACCTTACTTGGGGGGAGGGGCAATCAGCCCCAGCATTTT.

This clone was counted only a few times. The J gene is TRBJ1-5, the V gene TRBV5-5; 11 positions agree with TRBD1. The CDR3 extends over 15 amino acids. CDR1 SGHKS and CDR2 YYEKEE come from the germline V gene (reference sequence). V lost 1 base, J lost 7 bases, and 4 bases stayed unmatched. The CDR3 DNA follows: TGTGCCAGCAGCTTGACCGGGACAGGGGGACAGCCCCAGCATTTT. Translation: CASSLTGTGGQPQHF. Full variable domain (rest looked up from reference TRBV5-5 and TRBJ1-5): DAGVTQSPTHLIKTRGQQVTLRCSPISGHKSVSWYQQVLGQGPQFIFQYYEKEERGRGNFPDRFSARQFPNYSSELNVNALLLGDSALYLCASSLTGTGGQPQHFGDGTRLSIL.